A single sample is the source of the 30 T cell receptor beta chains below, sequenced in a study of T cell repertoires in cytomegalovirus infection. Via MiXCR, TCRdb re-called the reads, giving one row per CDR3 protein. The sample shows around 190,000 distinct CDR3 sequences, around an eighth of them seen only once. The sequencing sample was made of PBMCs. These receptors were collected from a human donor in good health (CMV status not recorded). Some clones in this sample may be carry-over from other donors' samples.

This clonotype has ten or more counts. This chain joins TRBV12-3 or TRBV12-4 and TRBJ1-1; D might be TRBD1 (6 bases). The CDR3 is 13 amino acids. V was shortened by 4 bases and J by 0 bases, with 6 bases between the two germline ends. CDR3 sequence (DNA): TGTGCCAGCAGTTGGACAGTGAACACTGAAGCTTTCTTT. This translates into CASSWTVNTEAFF.

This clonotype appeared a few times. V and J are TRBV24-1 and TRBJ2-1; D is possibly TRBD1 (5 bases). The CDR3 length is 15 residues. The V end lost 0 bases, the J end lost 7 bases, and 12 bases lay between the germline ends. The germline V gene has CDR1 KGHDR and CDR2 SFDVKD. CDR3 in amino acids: CATSDLGAGVNEQFF. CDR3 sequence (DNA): TGTGCCACCAGTGATTTGGGGGCTGGGGTGAATGAGCAGTTCTTC.

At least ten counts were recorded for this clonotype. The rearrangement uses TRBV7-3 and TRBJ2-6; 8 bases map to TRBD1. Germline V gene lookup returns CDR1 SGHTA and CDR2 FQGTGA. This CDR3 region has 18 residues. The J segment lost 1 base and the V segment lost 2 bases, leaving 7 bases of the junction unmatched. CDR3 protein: CASSLWTGITSGANVLTF. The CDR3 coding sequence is TGTGCCAGCAGCTTATGGACAGGGATAACGTCTGGGGCCAACGTCCTGACTTTC.

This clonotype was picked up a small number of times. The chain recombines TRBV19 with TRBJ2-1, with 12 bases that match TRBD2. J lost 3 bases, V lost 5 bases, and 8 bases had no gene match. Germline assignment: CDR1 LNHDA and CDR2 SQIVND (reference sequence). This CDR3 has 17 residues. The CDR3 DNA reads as TGTGCCAGTAGTCCGAGCCCGACTAGCGGGGGCTACAATGAGCAGTTCTTC. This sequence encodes CASSPSPTSGGYNEQFF.

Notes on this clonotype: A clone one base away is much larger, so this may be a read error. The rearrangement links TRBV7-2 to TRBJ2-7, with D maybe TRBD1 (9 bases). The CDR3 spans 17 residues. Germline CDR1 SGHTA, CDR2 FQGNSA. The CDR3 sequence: CPSSSQVAGTGSYEQYF. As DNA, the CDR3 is TGTCCCAGCAGCTCCCAGGTAGCGGGGACAGGGAGCTACGAGCAGTACTTC.

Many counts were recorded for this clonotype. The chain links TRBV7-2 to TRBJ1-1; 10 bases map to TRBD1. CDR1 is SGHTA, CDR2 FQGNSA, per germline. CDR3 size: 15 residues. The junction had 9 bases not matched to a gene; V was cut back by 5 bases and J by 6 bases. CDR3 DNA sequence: TGTGCCAGCAGCCCAAGTCCCGGGACAGGGGCTGAAGCTTTCTTT. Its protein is CASSPSPGTGAEAFF.

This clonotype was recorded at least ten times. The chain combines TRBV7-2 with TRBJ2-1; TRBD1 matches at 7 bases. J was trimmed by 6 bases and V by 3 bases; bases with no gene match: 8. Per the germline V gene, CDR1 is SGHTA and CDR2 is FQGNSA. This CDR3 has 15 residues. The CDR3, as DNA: TGTGCCAGCAGCTTTAATAGGGGGCCGGCCAATGAGCAGTTCTTC. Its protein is CASSFNRGPANEQFF.

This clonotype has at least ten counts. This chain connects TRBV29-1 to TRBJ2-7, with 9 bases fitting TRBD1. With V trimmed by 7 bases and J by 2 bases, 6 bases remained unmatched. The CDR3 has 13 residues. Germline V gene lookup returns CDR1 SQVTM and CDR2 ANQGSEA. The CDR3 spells CSGGTGSPYEQYF. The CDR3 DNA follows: TGCAGCGGCGGGACAGGGTCTCCCTACGAGCAGTACTTC.

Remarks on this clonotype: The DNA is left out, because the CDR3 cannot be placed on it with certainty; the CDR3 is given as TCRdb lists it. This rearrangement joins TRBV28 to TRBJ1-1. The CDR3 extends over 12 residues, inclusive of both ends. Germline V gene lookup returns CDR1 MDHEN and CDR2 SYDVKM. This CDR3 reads CASSLVGFGSFF.

The CDR3 loop reads CASSPTSHEQFF. The CDR3 bases are TGTGCCAGCAGCCCGACTAGCCATGAGCAGTTCTTC. The chain uses TRBV7-2 and TRBJ2-1; 7 nucleotides align to TRBD2. Unmatched junction bases numbered 3, after V lost 5 bases and J lost 8 bases. Germline V CDR1 and CDR2: SGHTA, FQGNSA. The CDR3 contains 12 residues.

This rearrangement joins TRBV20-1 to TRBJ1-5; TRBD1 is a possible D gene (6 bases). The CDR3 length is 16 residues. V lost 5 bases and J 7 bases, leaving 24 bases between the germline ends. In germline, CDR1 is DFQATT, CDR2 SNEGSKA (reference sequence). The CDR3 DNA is TGCAGTGCTCTGAAGGGGGGTACTGGTGTGGGGCAGCCCCAGCATTTT. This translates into CSALKGGTGVGQPQHF.

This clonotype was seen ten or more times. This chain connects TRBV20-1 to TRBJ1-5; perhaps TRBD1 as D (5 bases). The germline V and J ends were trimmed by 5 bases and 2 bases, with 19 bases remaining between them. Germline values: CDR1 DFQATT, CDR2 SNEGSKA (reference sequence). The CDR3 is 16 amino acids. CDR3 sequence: CSAGGGHRGGNQPQHF. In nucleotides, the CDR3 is TGCAGTGCTGGGGGAGGCCATAGGGGTGGCAATCAGCCCCAGCATTTT.

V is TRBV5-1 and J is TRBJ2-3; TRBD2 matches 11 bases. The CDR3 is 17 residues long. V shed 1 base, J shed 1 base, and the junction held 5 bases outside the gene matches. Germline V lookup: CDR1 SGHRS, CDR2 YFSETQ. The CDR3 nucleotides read TGCGCCAGCAGCTTGTACCTACTAGCGGGAGGCACAGATACGCAGTATTTT. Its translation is CASSLYLLAGGTDTQYF.

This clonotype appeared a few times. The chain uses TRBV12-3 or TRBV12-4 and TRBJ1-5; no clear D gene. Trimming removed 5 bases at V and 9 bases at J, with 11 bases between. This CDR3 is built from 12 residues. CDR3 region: CASSHVALPQHF. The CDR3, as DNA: TGTGCCAGCAGTCACGTGGCCCTGCCCCAGCATTTT.

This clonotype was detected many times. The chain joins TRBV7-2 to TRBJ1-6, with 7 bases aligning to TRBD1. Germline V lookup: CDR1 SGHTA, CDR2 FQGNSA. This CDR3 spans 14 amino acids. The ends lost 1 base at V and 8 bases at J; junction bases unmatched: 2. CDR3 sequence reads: CASSLGDSYSPLHF. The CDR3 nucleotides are TGTGCCAGCAGCTTAGGGGACAGCTATTCACCCCTCCACTTT.

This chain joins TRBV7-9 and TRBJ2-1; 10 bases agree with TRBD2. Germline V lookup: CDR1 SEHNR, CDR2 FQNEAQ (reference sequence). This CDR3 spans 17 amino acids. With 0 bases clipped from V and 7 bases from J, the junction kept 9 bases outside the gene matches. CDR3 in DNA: TGTGCCAGCAGCTTAGCGAGGACTAGCGGAGCCTGGAATGAGCAGTTCTTC. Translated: CASSLARTSGAWNEQFF.

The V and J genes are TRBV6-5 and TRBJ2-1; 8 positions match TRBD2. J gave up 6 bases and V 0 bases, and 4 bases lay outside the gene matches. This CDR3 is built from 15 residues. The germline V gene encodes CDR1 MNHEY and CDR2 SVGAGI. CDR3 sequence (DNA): TGTGCCAGCAGTTACTCGATCGGGGGGGGCAATGAGCAGTTCTTC. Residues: CASSYSIGGGNEQFF.

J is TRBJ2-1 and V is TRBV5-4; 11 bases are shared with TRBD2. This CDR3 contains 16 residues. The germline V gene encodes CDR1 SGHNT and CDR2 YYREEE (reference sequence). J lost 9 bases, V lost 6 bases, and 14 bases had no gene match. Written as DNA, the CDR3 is TGTGCCAGCACCGGGACTAGCGGACAACCTCTGGCTGAGCAGTTCTTC. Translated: CASTGTSGQPLAEQFF.

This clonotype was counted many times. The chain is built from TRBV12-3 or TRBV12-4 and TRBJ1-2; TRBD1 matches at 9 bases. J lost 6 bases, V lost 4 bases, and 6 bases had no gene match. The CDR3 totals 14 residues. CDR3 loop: CASSSAGQGHGYTF. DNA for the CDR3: TGTGCCAGCAGTTCAGCGGGACAGGGACATGGCTACACCTTC.

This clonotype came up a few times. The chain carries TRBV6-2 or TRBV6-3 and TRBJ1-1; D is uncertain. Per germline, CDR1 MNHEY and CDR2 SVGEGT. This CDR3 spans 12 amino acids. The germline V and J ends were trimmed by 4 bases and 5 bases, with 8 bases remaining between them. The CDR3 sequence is CASSLMETEAFF. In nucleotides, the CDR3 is TGTGCCAGCAGTTTGATGGAGACTGAAGCTTTCTTT.

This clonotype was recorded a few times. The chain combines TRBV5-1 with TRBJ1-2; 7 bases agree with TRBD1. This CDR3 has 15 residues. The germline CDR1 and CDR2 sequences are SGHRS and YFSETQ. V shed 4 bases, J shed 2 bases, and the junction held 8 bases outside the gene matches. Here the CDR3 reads CASSTGTVGNYGYTF. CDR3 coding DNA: TGCGCCAGCAGCACCGGGACAGTTGGGAACTATGGCTACACCTTC.

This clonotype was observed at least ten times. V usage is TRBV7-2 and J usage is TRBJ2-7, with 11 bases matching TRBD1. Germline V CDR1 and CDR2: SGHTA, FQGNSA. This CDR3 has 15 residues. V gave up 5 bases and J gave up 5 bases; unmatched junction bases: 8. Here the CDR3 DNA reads TGTGCCAGCAGCGCAAGGACAGGGGGCGGCCACGAGCAGTACTTC. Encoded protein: CASSARTGGGHEQYF.

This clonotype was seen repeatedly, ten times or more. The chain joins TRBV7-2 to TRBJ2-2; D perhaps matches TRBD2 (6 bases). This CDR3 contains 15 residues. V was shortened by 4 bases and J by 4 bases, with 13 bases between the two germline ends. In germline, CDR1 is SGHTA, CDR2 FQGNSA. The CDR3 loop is CASSSPSGSTGELFF. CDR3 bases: TGTGCCAGCAGCTCCCCCTCCGGGAGCACCGGGGAGCTGTTTTTT.

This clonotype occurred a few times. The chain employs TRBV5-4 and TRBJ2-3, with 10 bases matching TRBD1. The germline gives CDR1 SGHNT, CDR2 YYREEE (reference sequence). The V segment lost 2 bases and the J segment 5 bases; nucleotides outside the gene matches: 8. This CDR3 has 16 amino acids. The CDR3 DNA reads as TGTGCCAGCAGCTTAATGGTTGGGACAGGGGAAGATACGCAGTATTTT. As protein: CASSLMVGTGEDTQYF.

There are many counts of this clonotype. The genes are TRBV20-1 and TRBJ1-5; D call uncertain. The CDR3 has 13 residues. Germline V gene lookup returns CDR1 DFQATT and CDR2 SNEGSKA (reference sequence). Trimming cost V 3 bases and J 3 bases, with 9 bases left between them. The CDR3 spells CSASDQYNQPQHF. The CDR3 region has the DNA TGCAGTGCTAGTGACCAGTACAATCAGCCCCAGCATTTT.

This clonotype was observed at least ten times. In nucleotides, the CDR3 is TGTGCCAGCAGCTTGGACCCCGGACCTAACTATGGCTACACCTTC. This codes for CASSLDPGPNYGYTF. The chain has TRBV5-4 and TRBJ1-2; no definite D call. Germline V CDR1 and CDR2: SGHNT, YYREEE (reference sequence). This CDR3 region has 15 residues. With 0 bases removed from V and 0 bases from J, the gap between germline ends came to 9 bases.

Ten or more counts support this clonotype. The CDR3 reads CASSLNPVVNQPQHF. In DNA, the CDR3 is TGTGCCAGCAGTTTAAACCCCGTGGTGAATCAGCCCCAGCATTTT. V is TRBV12-3 or TRBV12-4 and J is TRBJ1-5; D not certain. The germline V and J ends were trimmed by 2 bases and 4 bases, with 12 bases remaining between them. This CDR3 has 15 residues.

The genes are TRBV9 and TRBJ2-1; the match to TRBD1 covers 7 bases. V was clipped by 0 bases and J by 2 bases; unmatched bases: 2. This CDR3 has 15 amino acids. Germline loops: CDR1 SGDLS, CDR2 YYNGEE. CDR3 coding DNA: TGTGCCAGCAGCGTAGGGGACAGTCCCTACAATGAGCAGTTCTTC. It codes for CASSVGDSPYNEQFF.

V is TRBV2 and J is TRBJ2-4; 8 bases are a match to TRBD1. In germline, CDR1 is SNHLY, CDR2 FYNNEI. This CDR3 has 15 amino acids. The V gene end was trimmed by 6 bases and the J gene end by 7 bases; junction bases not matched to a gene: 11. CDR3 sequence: CASRVKTGGDNIQYF. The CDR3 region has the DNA TGTGCCAGCAGAGTTAAAACAGGGGGAGACAACATTCAGTACTTC.

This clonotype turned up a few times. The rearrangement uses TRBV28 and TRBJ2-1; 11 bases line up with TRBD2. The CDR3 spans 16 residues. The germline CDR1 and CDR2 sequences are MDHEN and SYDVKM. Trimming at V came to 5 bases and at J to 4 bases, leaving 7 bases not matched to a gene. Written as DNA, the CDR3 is TGTGCCAGCAGTCCGACCGGGACTAGCGGATACAATGAGCAGTTCTTC. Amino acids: CASSPTGTSGYNEQFF.